These 28 T cell receptor beta chains were all obtained from the same sample, sequenced in a study of cytomegalovirus exposure and HLA in healthy donors (dated by TCRdb to about 2017). Library creation used the immunoSEQ multiplex PCR assay. The multiplex PCR relied on a mix of 60 forward primers for TCR Vbeta segments and 13 reverse primers for TCR Jbeta segments. TCRdb provides this immuneACCESS table in a form limited to in-frame rearrangements. Some clones are lacking; in checked studies, under half of them reflect an unresolved V gene, and why the rest are absent is not known. The sample data list 150,000 or so clones, and around four fifths of these were observed just once. In total, the top ten clones hold about 4% of the sample. The sequencing input was PBMCs. All receptors derive from a man between 45 and 60 years old in good health and CMV-seropositive.

This clone is a singleton in its sample. The chain joins TRBV7-2 to TRBJ2-2, with D possibly TRBD1 on 5 matching bases. The CDR3 loop spans 16 amino acids. Germline V lookup: CDR1 SGHTA, CDR2 FQGNSA. V lost 5 bases and J lost 0, with 13 bases in between. The CDR3 bases are TGTGCCAGCAGCCGGAGACAGACCGCGAACACCGGGGAGCTGTTTTTT. Its protein is CASSRRQTANTGELFF.

This clone was counted only a few times. This sequence joins TRBV28 and TRBJ2-3, with a possible D match to TRBD2 (5 bases). This CDR3 has 14 residues. Looked up from germline, CDR1 is MDHEN and CDR2 is SYDVKM. Trimming took off 6 bases at V and 5 bases at J, with 15 bases between the two ends. As DNA, the CDR3 is TGTGCCAGCAGCCCGGGCTCCCGGGGAGATACGCAGTATTTT. Translation: CASSPGSRGDTQYF.

The chain couples TRBV6-6 to TRBJ1-1; TRBD1 matches at 9 bases. From germline, CDR1 is MNHNY and CDR2 SVGAGI (reference sequence). The CDR3 loop spans 16 amino acids. V lost 7 bases and J lost 2; bases outside the gene matches: 11. Here the CDR3 reads CASTPLPGQGNTEAFF. In DNA form, the CDR3 reads TGTGCCAGCACTCCCCTCCCGGGACAGGGAAACACTGAAGCTTTCTTT.

A word on this clone: The sample carries other DNA sequences with the same CDR3. V and J are TRBV4-1 and TRBJ2-7, with TRBD1 as a possible D gene (6 bases). This CDR3 contains 16 residues. CDR1 is MGHRA, CDR2 YSYEKL, per germline. The germline V and J ends were trimmed by 1 base and 2 bases, with 15 bases remaining between them. CDR3 nucleotides: TGCGCCAGCAGCCAAGGACGAACAGGGCAAACCTACGAGCAGTACTTC. It codes for CASSQGRTGQTYEQYF.

The V gene is TRBV30, the J gene TRBJ1-4; no firm D call. V was cut by 5 bases and J by 10 bases, with 8 bases left in between. Germline V lookup: CDR1 GTSNPN, CDR2 SVGIG (reference sequence). CDR3 length: 10 residues. The CDR3 sequence: CAWGITKLFF. Here the CDR3 DNA reads TGTGCCTGGGGCATAACAAAACTGTTTTTT.

The J gene is TRBJ2-5, the V gene TRBV7-6; 10 nucleotides match TRBD2. CDR1 is SGHVS, CDR2 FNYEAQ, per germline. The CDR3 has 17 amino acids. The trim removed 0 bases at V and 3 bases at J, leaving 7 bases unmatched. The CDR3 nucleotides are TGTGCCAGCAGCTTAGCCGGAGGGACTAGCGCAGAAGAGACCCAGTACTTC. Protein product: CASSLAGGTSAEETQYF.

The rearrangement joins TRBV15 to TRBJ1-1; D unresolved. Germline CDR1 LNHNV, CDR2 YYDKDF (reference sequence). V lost 8 bases to trimming and J lost 5 bases, with 18 bases between them. The CDR3 is 14 amino acids. CDR3 loop: CATRWRTTGTEAFF. CDR3 nucleotides: TGTGCCACCCGCTGGCGGACGACGGGGACTGAAGCTTTCTTT.

V and J are TRBV7-9 and TRBJ1-3; TRBD1 might be the D (5 bases). Germline loops: CDR1 SEHNR, CDR2 FQNEAQ (reference sequence). V lost 5 bases and J 0 bases, leaving 14 bases between the germline ends. The CDR3 sequence is 16 residues long. CDR3 residues: CASSIPGLSSGNTIYF. CDR3 nucleotide sequence: TGTGCCAGCAGCATACCGGGACTGAGCTCTGGAAACACCATATATTTT.

The rearrangement joins TRBV9 to TRBJ2-3; D possibly corresponds to TRBD2 (5 bases). The V gene lost 4 bases and the J gene lost 10 bases, with 19 bases spanning the gap. The CDR3 spans 14 residues. Germline loops: CDR1 SGDLS, CDR2 YYNGEE. The CDR3 nucleotides read TGTGCCAGCAGCTTCTCAGAGGGCGGATGGTCGCAGTATTTT. Its translation is CASSFSEGGWSQYF.

The rearrangement links TRBV4-1 to TRBJ1-1; D is uncertain. The ends were cut back, 4 bases at V and 3 bases at J, with 12 bases in the middle. Germline V gives CDR1 MGHRA, CDR2 YSYEKL. The CDR3 contains 14 residues. The CDR3 sequence: CASSLREADTEAFF. In nucleotides, the CDR3 is TGCGCCAGCAGCCTCAGAGAGGCAGACACTGAAGCTTTCTTT.

The table lists this clone with a count of one. The chain uses TRBV19 and TRBJ1-5; D is ambiguous. Looked up from germline, CDR1 is LNHDA and CDR2 is SQIVND (reference sequence). V was pared by 5 bases and J by 0 bases, with 11 bases between. The CDR3 runs to 15 residues. DNA for the CDR3: TGTGCCAGTAGTTGGACGGGAGCTAGCAATCAGCCCCAGCATTTT. Its protein is CASSWTGASNQPQHF.

The chain employs TRBV6-5 and TRBJ2-7; 8 bases align to TRBD2. With 2 bases clipped from V and 1 base from J, the junction kept 4 bases outside the gene matches. This CDR3 is built from 15 residues. The germline CDR1 and CDR2 sequences are MNHEY and SVGAGI. CDR3 amino acids: CASSYPSGGSYEQYF. The CDR3 coding sequence is TGTGCCAGCAGTTACCCGTCGGGGGGGTCCTACGAGCAGTACTTC.

The rearrangement links TRBV5-1 to TRBJ1-5; D gene ambiguous. Per germline, CDR1 SGHRS and CDR2 YFSETQ. The CDR3 extends over 14 amino acids. Deletions cut 1 base from V and 7 bases from J, with 12 bases between. The CDR3 region has the DNA TGCGCCAGCAGCTTGTCCGGCGCGGGACAGCCCCAGCATTTT. Translating gives CASSLSGAGQPQHF.

The rearrangement uses TRBV7-9 and TRBJ2-7, with 7 bases aligning to TRBD1. V gave up 5 bases and J gave up 1 base; unmatched junction bases: 2. The CDR3 covers 13 residues. Germline V gene lookup returns CDR1 SEHNR and CDR2 FQNEAQ (reference sequence). CDR3 sequence (DNA): TGTGCCAGCAGCCCGACAGGGTCCTACGAGCAGTACTTC. Residues: CASSPTGSYEQYF.

V is TRBV7-2 and J is TRBJ2-1, with 7 bases lining up with TRBD2. After removal of 3 bases from V and 3 bases from J, the junction contained 5 bases not matched to a gene. This CDR3 is 15 amino acids long. Germline lookup yields CDR1 SGHTA and CDR2 FQGNSA. The CDR3 sequence is CASSFGAGDYNEQFF. DNA of the CDR3: TGTGCCAGCAGCTTCGGGGCGGGAGACTACAATGAGCAGTTCTTC. Using reference TRBV7-2 and TRBJ2-1 for the parts outside the CDR3, the full variable domain is GAGVSQSPSNKVTEKGKDVELRCDPISGHTALYWYRQSLGQGLEFLIYFQGNSAPDKSGLPSDRFSAERTGGSVSTLTIQRTQQEDSAVYLCASSFGAGDYNEQFFGPGTRLTVL.

The chain combines TRBV7-2 with TRBJ2-1, with D perhaps matching TRBD2 (6 bases). The CDR3 is 15 amino acids. Germline V gives CDR1 SGHTA, CDR2 FQGNSA. V was cut by 5 bases and J by 2 bases, with 13 bases left in between. The chain's CDR3 is CASSREWGAYNEQFF. In DNA form, the CDR3 reads TGTGCCAGCAGCAGGGAGTGGGGGGCCTACAATGAGCAGTTCTTC.

Here the CDR3 reads CASNSGQSGNTIYF. The CDR3 DNA is TGTGCCAGCAACTCAGGGCAATCTGGAAACACCATATATTTT. The rearrangement joins TRBV2 to TRBJ1-3; the D gene is possibly TRBD1 (5 bases). The CDR3 is 14 amino acids. The ends were cut back, 7 bases at V and 1 base at J, with 11 bases in the middle. Germline CDR1 reads SNHLY; CDR2 reads FYNNEI.

CDR3 sequence reads: CASSLLQGNSNQPQHF. As DNA, the CDR3 is TGTGCCAGCAGTTTATTACAGGGAAATAGCAATCAGCCCCAGCATTTT. This chain links TRBV28 with TRBJ1-5; possibly TRBD1 for D (6 bases). Germline-derived CDR1 and CDR2 are MDHEN and SYDVKM. The CDR3 sequence is 16 residues long. Trimming took off 1 base at V and 0 bases at J, with 10 bases between the two ends.

The chain combines TRBV28 with TRBJ2-5; 15 bases are a match to TRBD2. V shed 4 bases, J shed 7 bases, and the junction held 7 bases outside the gene matches. Germline V lookup: CDR1 MDHEN, CDR2 SYDVKM. This CDR3 region has 16 residues. CDR3 in DNA: TGTGCCAGCAGTTCGGGACTAGCGGGAGGATCGGGGACCCAGTACTTC. Translated, it gives CASSSGLAGGSGTQYF.

The sample holds one count of this clone. CDR3 sequence reads: CAWGEGGGTGELFF. In nucleotides, the CDR3 is TGTGCCTGGGGGGAGGGGGGTGGCACCGGGGAGCTGTTTTTT. The chain links TRBV30 to TRBJ2-2; possible D gene TRBD2, 7 bases. Germline CDR1 reads GTSNPN; CDR2 reads SVGIG (reference sequence). The CDR3 runs to 14 residues. V lost 5 bases to trimming and J lost 4 bases, with 14 bases between them.

The chain carries TRBV28 and TRBJ1-6, with no clear D. V was pared by 5 bases and J by 9 bases, with 17 bases between. In germline, CDR1 is MDHEN, CDR2 SYDVKM. This CDR3 spans 15 amino acids. The CDR3, as DNA: TGTGCCAGCAGTACCAACCAGCCGGCGGCTTCACCCCTCCACTTT. Translation gives CASSTNQPAASPLHF. Full variable domain (missing parts from reference TRBV28 and TRBJ1-6): DVKVTQSSRYLVKRTGEKVFLECVQDMDHENMFWYRQDPGLGLRLIYFSYDVKMKEKGDIPEGYSVSREKKERFSLILESASTNQTSMYLCASSTNQPAASPLHFGNGTRLTVT.

In this sample, this clone turned up a few times. The chain combines TRBV9 with TRBJ1-2, with D possibly being TRBD1 (6 bases). CDR3 size: 15 residues. V dropped 2 bases and J dropped 0 bases, with 11 bases sitting between them. CDR1 and CDR2 (germline): SGDLS, YYNGEE. The DNA of the CDR3 is TGTGCCAGCAGCGTTGGGGCAGGGGCTAACTATGGCTACACCTTC. Encoded protein: CASSVGAGANYGYTF.

V usage is TRBV5-1 and J usage is TRBJ1-2; 11 bases agree with TRBD1. Germline trimming cut 4 bases from V and 6 bases from J; bases unmatched to any gene: 2. The CDR3 loop spans 13 amino acids. CDR1 is SGHRS, CDR2 YFSETQ, per germline. The CDR3: CASSPGQGDGYTF. Written as DNA, the CDR3 is TGCGCCAGCAGCCCGGGACAGGGGGATGGCTACACCTTC.

This chain uses TRBV5-1 with TRBJ2-5; the match to TRBD2 covers 8 bases. With 1 base clipped from V and 5 bases from J, the junction kept 10 bases outside the gene matches. Germline V gene data show CDR1 as SGHRS and CDR2 as YFSETQ. This CDR3 is 16 amino acids long. The CDR3 coding sequence is TGCGCCAGCAGCTTGACCCGAGCGGGAGAGAGCGAGACCCAGTACTTC. It yields the protein CASSLTRAGESETQYF.

As concerns this clone: The junction differs from germline at one of its ends, possibly a read error. CDR3 in amino acids: CASSNLGQYSNQPRHF. The CDR3 DNA reads as TGTGCCAGCAGCAACCTCGGACAGTATAGCAATCAGCCCCGGCATTTT. The chain has TRBV28 and TRBJ1-5; D might be TRBD1 (6 bases). Per germline, CDR1 MDHEN and CDR2 SYDVKM. The CDR3 totals 16 residues.

This chain connects TRBV5-1 to TRBJ1-1; D is undetermined. Trimming shortened V by 4 bases and J by 3 bases, and 13 bases separated the two germline ends. This CDR3 has 14 residues. Germline values: CDR1 SGHRS, CDR2 YFSETQ. CDR3 sequence reads: CASSDRQAYTEAFF. The DNA of the CDR3 is TGCGCCAGCAGCGATCGACAAGCTTACACTGAAGCTTTCTTT.

V is TRBV27 and J is TRBJ1-1; 9 nucleotides agree with TRBD1. The V segment lost 5 bases and the J segment 4 bases; nucleotides outside the gene matches: 5. The CDR3 sequence is 14 residues long. Germline CDR1 MNHEY, CDR2 SMNVEV (reference sequence). The DNA of the CDR3 is TGTGCCAGCAGTCCCGGGACAGGGACCACTGAAGCTTTCTTT. As protein: CASSPGTGTTEAFF.

The chain joins TRBV9 to TRBJ2-7; perhaps TRBD1 as D (6 bases). The ends were cut back, 2 bases at V and 6 bases at J, with 9 bases in the middle. The CDR3 has 12 residues. Germline CDR1 reads SGDLS; CDR2 reads YYNGEE. The CDR3 DNA is TGTGCCAGCAGCGTTGGCAGGGGCGAGCAGTACTTC. Translating gives CASSVGRGEQYF.